The T cell receptor beta chain described here comes from a study of long-term antiretroviral therapy in people with HIV. Going into DNA extraction, samples held roughly 0.95-10 million cryopreserved PBMC. This CDR3 is built from 14 residues. Looked up from germline, CDR1 is LNHNV and CDR2 is YYDKDF (reference sequence). Germline trimming cut 4 bases from V and 4 bases from J; bases unmatched to any gene: 4. The assay used was immunoSEQ (version v3.0), run at survey level. Sequencing of each sample targeted about 35,000-55,000 T-cell genomes. The data were produced by immunoSEQ multiplex PCR, yet TCRdb's version contains in-frame clones alone and is incomplete. The table has 38,000 or so clones, 75% to 90% seen once.

This material consisted of unsorted PBMCs, taken 1.5 years after starting antiretroviral therapy. The chain employs TRBV15 and TRBJ1-5; TRBD1 matches at 7 bases. This TCR was sampled from a man between 18 and 29 years old with HIV. CDR3 nucleotides: TGTGCCACCAGCACCGGACAGGTGAATCAGCCCCAGCATTTT. Amino acid sequence: CATSTGQVNQPQHF.